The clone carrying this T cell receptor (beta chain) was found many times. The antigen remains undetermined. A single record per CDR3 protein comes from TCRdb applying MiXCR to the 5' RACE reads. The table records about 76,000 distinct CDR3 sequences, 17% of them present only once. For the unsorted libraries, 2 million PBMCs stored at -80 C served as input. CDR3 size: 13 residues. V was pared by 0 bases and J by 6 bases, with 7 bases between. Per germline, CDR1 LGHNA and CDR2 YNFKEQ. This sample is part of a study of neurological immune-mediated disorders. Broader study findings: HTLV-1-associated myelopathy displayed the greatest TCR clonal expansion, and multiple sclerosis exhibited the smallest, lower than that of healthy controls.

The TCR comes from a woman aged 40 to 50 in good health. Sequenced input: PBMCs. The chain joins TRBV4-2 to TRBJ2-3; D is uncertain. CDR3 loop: CASSQDGLDTQYF. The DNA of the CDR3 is TGTGCCAGCAGCCAAGACGGGCTGGATACGCAGTATTTT.